This T cell receptor beta chain was sequenced during a study of blood T cells in healthy people across ages. With a J-beta primer mix and a sample-barcoded 5' primer, a second PCR ran roughly 7 to 11 cycles. All cDNA molecules were each tagged by a template-switch adaptor with 12 random nucleotides. There were at least 3 million CDR3-containing paired-end reads obtained from each sample. One entry per CDR3 protein results from TCRdb running MiXCR on the 5' RACE reads. The data hold about 1,400,000 distinct CDR3 sequences, with 40% to 50% observed a single time. Study-level results: Roughly linearly, TCR beta diversity per million T cells fell as age increased.

As for this clonotype: Its antigen is not identified.

V shed 5 bases and J shed 6 bases, with 14 bases lying between them. Germline lookup yields CDR1 MNHEY and CDR2 SVGAGI. The CDR3 spans 14 residues. This receptor was obtained from a woman between 18 and 30 years old in good health. J is TRBJ2-1 and V is TRBV6-5; the D gene is possibly TRBD1 (6 bases). Material: blood. The CDR3 DNA follows: TGTGCCAGCAGTCACATACAGGGAACCAATGAGCAGTTCTTC. This translates into CASSHIQGTNEQFF.